What follows are 9 T cell receptor beta chains derived from one specimen sequenced in a study of blood T cell repertoires in COVID-19. This table comes from immunoSEQ multiplex PCR, and its TCRdb copy is limited to in-frame clones, with some not included. The table includes tens of thousands of clones, roughly four fifths detected once. The sequencing input was peripheral blood. These receptors all stem from a human donor with acute or convalescent COVID-19. The donor label of this sample is uncertain.

With regard to this clone: Other nucleotide sequences in the sample specify the same CDR3. V is TRBV14 and J is TRBJ1-1; the D gene is possibly TRBD1 (5 bases). This CDR3 spans 14 amino acids. Germline lookup yields CDR1 SGHDN and CDR2 FVKESK. V was clipped by 0 bases and J by 6 bases, with 11 bases between them. The CDR3 loop is CASSQERGRAEAFF. Here the CDR3 DNA reads TGTGCCAGCAGCCAAGAACGGGGGAGAGCTGAAGCTTTCTTT.

V gene TRBV6-2 or TRBV6-3 combines with J gene TRBJ2-1; TRBD1 matches 8 bases. The ends lost 5 bases at V and 7 bases at J; junction bases unmatched: 7. Germline CDR1 reads MNHEY; CDR2 reads SVGEGT. This CDR3 has 14 amino acids. CDR3 nucleotide sequence: TGTGCCAGCAGTGACAGGGGTCTGTATAATGAGCAGTTCTTC. Its translation is CASSDRGLYNEQFF.

This chain joins TRBV6-5 and TRBJ2-7, with 7 bases that match TRBD2. CDR1 MNHEY and CDR2 SVGAGI come from the germline V gene. This CDR3 spans 16 amino acids. The J segment lost 7 bases and the V segment lost 0 bases, leaving 12 bases of the junction unmatched. CDR3 amino acids: CASSYSLRTHGGEQYF. CDR3 sequence (DNA): TGTGCCAGCAGTTACTCTCTAAGGACCCACGGGGGGGAGCAGTACTTC.

The chain carries TRBV6-1 and TRBJ1-5; TRBD1 might be the D (5 bases). The CDR3 is 15 amino acids. The germline CDR1 and CDR2 sequences are MNHNS and SASEGT. V lost 5 bases, J lost 3 bases, and 14 bases lay in between. The CDR3 sequence: CASSRIGGDNQPQHF. The CDR3 DNA follows: TGTGCCAGCAGTAGAATCGGAGGGGACAATCAGCCCCAGCATTTT.

The chain carries TRBV28 and TRBJ1-4; D not resolved. Germline V gene lookup returns CDR1 MDHEN and CDR2 SYDVKM. V lost 3 bases and J 0 bases, leaving 11 bases between the germline ends. CDR3 length equals 16 residues. The CDR3 loop is CASSFQHVPTNEKLFF. Written as DNA, the CDR3 is TGTGCCAGCAGTTTTCAACACGTCCCAACTAATGAAAAACTGTTTTTT. The full variable domain, completed using reference TRBV28 and TRBJ1-4, is DVKVTQSSRYLVKRTGEKVFLECVQDMDHENMFWYRQDPGLGLRLIYFSYDVKMKEKGDIPEGYSVSREKKERFSLILESASTNQTSMYLCASSFQHVPTNEKLFFGSGTQLSVL.

The chain joins TRBV28 to TRBJ2-7; D might be TRBD2 (6 bases). The CDR3 sequence is 14 residues long. Per the germline V gene, CDR1 is MDHEN and CDR2 is SYDVKM. The V end lost 5 bases, the J end lost 6 bases, and 17 bases lay between the germline ends. The CDR3, as DNA: TGTGCCAGCAGTGCAACGGGACTCCTAACCGAGCAGTACTTC. Encoded protein: CASSATGLLTEQYF.

Only a few counts were recorded for this clone. The chain couples TRBV5-4 to TRBJ2-5; D not certain. Trimming stripped 2 bases from V and 3 bases from J, with 11 bases between. Germline-derived CDR1 and CDR2 are SGHNT and YYREEE (reference sequence). This CDR3 contains 14 residues. As DNA, the CDR3 is TGTGCCAGCAGCTTACCTACTTTGAAAGAGACCCAGTACTTC. Residues: CASSLPTLKETQYF.

The J gene is TRBJ1-2, the V gene TRBV11-2; D uncertain. The CDR3 totals 13 residues. Germline assignment: CDR1 SGHAT and CDR2 FQNNGV. Trimming left V 4 bases short and J 5 bases short, with 11 bases between. CDR3 sequence: CASSSLRAYGYTF. The CDR3 nucleotides are TGTGCCAGCAGCTCACTGCGGGCTTATGGCTACACCTTC.

Only a few counts were recorded for this clone. The chain employs TRBV5-8 and TRBJ1-1; 10 positions agree with TRBD1. This CDR3 is 15 amino acids long. Per germline, CDR1 SGHTS and CDR2 YDEGEE. The V segment lost 0 bases and the J segment 3 bases; nucleotides outside the gene matches: 2. CDR3 in amino acids: CASSLEDRGYTEAFF. The DNA for the CDR3 is TGTGCCAGCAGCTTGGAGGACAGGGGGTACACTGAAGCTTTCTTT.